The clone carrying this T cell receptor (beta chain) was recorded a few times. Antigen: not known. These data are taken from a study of CD8+ T cells in alopecia areata. In the study overall: Tofacitinib ran 6 to 18 months, followed by 6 months off drug.

Per the germline V gene, CDR1 is SGHVT and CDR2 is SQSDAQ. The CDR3 runs to 11 residues. V was shortened by 6 bases and J by 5 bases, with 8 bases between the two germline ends. Study-wide findings and caveats: Scalp samples also yield sequences from resident alphabeta T cells of normal skin.

Extraction of RNA preceded its reverse transcription into cDNA, which served as the sequencing template. Sequenced by immunoSEQ multiplex PCR; TCRdb stores in-frame clones only, minus some. This table holds more than 95,000 clones, around 45% found once. Collection of lesional scalp punch biopsies and peripheral blood was performed in alopecia areata patients. The chain joins TRBV7-4 to TRBJ2-7; D not certain. This TCR was sampled from a human donor with alopecia areata. Sequencing used CD4+ T cells sorted from blood. The CDR3 spells CASRFAHEQYF. In DNA, the CDR3 is TGTGCCAGCAGATTCGCGCACGAGCAGTACTTC.